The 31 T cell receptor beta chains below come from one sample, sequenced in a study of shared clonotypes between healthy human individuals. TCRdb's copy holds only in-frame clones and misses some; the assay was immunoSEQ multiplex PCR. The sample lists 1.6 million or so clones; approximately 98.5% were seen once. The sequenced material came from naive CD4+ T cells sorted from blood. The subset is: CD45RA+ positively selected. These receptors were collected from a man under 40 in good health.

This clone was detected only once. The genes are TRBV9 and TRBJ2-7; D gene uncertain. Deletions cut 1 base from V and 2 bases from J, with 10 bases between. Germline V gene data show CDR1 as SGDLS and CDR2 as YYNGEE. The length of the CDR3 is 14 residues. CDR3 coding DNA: TGTGCCAGCAGCGTAAGTATCGGTACCTACGAGCAGTACTTC. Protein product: CASSVSIGTYEQYF. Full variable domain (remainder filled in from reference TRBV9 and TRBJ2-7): DSGVTQTPKHLITATGQRVTLRCSPRSGDLSVYWYQQSLDQGLQFLIQYYNGEERAKGNILERFSAQQFPDLHSELNLSSLELGDSALYFCASSVSIGTYEQYFGPGTRLTVT.

CDR3 in DNA: TGCGCCAGCACCTCGGGACAGAACAACTATGGCTACACCTTC. This translates into CASTSGQNNYGYTF. The rearrangement links TRBV5-1 to TRBJ1-2; 7 bases agree with TRBD1. V lost 6 bases and J lost 2; bases outside the gene matches: 7. CDR1 and CDR2 (germline): SGHRS, YFSETQ. The CDR3 is made up of 14 amino acids.

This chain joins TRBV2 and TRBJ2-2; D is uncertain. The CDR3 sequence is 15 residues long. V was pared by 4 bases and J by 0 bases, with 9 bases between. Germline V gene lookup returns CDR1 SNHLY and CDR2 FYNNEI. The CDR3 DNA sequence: TGTGCCAGCAGTGTACACGCTACGAACACCGGGGAGCTGTTTTTT. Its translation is CASSVHATNTGELFF.

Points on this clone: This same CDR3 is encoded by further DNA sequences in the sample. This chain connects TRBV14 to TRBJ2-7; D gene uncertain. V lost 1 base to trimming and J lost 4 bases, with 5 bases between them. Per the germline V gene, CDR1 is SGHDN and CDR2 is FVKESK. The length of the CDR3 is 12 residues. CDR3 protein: CASSQVGYEQYF. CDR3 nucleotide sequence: TGTGCCAGCAGCCAAGTAGGGTACGAGCAGTACTTC. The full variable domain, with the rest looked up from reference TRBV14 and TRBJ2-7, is EAGVTQFPSHSVIEKGQTVTLRCDPISGHDNLYWYRRVMGKEIKFLLHFVKESKQDESGMPNNRFLAERTGGTYSTLKVQPAELEDSGVYFCASSQVGYEQYFGPGTRLTVT.

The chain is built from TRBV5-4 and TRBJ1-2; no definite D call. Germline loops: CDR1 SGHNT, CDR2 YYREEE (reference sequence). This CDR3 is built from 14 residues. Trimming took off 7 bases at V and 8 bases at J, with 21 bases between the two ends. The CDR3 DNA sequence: TGTGCCAGCGCCTCCCCCCCCGCAGCTTACGGCTACACCTTC. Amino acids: CASASPPAAYGYTF.

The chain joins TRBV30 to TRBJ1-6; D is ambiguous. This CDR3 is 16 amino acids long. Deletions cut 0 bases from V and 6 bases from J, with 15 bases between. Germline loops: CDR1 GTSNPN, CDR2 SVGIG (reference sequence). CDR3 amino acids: CAWSVSRRTSNSPLHF. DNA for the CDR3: TGTGCCTGGAGTGTTAGCAGGAGGACGAGTAATTCACCCCTCCACTTT. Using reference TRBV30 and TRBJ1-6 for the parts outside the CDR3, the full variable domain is SQTIHQWPATLVQPVGSPLSLECTVEGTSNPNLYWYRQAAGRGLQLLFYSVGIGQISSEVPQNLSASRPQDRQFILSSKKLLLSDSGFYLCAWSVSRRTSNSPLHFGNGTRLTVT.

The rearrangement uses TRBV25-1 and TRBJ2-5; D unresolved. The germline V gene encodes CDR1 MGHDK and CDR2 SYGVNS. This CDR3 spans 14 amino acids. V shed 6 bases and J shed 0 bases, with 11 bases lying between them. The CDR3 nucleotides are TGTGCCAGCAGCCCCCCCAGGTACCAAGAGACCCAGTACTTC. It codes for CASSPPRYQETQYF. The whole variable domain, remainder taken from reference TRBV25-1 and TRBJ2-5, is EADIYQTPRYLVIGTGKKITLECSQTMGHDKMYWYQQDPGMELHLIHYSYGVNSTEKGDLSSESTVSRIRTEHFPLTLESARPSHTSQYLCASSPPRYQETQYFGPGTRLLVL.

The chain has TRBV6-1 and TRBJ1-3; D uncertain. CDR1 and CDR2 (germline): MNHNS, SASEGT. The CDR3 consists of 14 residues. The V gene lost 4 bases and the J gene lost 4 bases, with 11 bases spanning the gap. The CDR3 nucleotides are TGTGCCAGCAGTGTAAAATCCGGGGGAAACACCATATATTTT. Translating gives CASSVKSGGNTIYF.

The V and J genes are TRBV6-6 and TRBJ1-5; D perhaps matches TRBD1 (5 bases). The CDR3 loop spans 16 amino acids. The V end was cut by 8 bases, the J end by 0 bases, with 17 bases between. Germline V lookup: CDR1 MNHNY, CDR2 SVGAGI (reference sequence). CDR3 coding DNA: TGTGCCAGCGGTAATTCGAGGGGATATAGCAATCAGCCCCAGCATTTT. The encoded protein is CASGNSRGYSNQPQHF.

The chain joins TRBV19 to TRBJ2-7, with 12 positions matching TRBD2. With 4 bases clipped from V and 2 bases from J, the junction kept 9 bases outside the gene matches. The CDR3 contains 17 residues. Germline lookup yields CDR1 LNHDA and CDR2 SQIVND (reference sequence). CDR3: CASSRGTGLAGTYEQYF. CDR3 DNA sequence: TGTGCCAGTAGTAGGGGGACCGGACTAGCGGGAACCTACGAGCAGTACTTC.

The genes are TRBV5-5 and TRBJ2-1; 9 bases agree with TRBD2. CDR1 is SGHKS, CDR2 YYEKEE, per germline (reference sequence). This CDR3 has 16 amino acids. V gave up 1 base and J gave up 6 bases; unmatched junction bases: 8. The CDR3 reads CASSLLLLAGPNEQFF. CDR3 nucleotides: TGTGCCAGCAGCTTGCTTTTACTAGCGGGCCCCAATGAGCAGTTCTTC.

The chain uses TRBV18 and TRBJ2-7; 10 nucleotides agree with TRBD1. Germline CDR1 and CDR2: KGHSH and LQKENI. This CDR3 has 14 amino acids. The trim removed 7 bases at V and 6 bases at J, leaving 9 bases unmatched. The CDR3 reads CASLKDRGSPEQYF. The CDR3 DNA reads TGTGCCAGCTTAAAGGACAGGGGGTCTCCCGAGCAGTACTTC.

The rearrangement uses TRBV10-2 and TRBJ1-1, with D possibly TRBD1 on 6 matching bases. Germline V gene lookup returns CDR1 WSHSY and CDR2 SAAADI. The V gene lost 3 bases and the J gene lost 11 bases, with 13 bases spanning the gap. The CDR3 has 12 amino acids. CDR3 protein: CASSDQGIRAFF. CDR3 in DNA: TGCGCCAGCAGTGACCAGGGGATCAGGGCTTTCTTT.

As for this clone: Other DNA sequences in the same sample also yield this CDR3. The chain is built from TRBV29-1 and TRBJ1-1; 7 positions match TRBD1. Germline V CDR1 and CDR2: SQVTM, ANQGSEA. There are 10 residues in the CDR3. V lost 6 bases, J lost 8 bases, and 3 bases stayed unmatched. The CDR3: CSVGTAEAFF. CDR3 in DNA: TGCAGCGTCGGGACAGCAGAAGCTTTCTTT.

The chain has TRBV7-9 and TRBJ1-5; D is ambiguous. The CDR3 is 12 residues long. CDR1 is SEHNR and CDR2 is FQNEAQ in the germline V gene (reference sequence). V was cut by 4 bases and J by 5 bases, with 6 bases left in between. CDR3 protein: CASSWGDQPQHF. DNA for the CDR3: TGTGCCAGCAGCTGGGGAGATCAGCCCCAGCATTTT.

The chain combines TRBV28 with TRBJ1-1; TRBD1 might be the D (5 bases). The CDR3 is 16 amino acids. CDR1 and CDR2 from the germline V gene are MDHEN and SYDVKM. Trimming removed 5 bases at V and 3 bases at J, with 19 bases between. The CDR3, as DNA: TGTGCCAGCAGTGGAAGGAGGGGTCCTCGGGACACTGAAGCTTTCTTT. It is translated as CASSGRRGPRDTEAFF. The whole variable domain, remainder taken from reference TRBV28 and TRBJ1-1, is DVKVTQSSRYLVKRTGEKVFLECVQDMDHENMFWYRQDPGLGLRLIYFSYDVKMKEKGDIPEGYSVSREKKERFSLILESASTNQTSMYLCASSGRRGPRDTEAFFGQGTRLTVV.

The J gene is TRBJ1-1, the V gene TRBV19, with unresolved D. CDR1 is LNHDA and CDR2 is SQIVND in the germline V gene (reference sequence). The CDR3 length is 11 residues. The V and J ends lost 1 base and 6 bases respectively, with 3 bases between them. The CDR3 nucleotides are TGTGCCAGTAGTATAGGAGCTGAAGCTTTCTTT. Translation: CASSIGAEAFF.

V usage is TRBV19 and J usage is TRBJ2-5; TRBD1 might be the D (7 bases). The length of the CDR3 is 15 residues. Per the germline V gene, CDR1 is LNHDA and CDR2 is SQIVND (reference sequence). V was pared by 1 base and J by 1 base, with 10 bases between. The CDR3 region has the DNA TGTGCCAGTAGTATAGTCCAGGGGGGCCAAGAGACCCAGTACTTC. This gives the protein CASSIVQGGQETQYF.

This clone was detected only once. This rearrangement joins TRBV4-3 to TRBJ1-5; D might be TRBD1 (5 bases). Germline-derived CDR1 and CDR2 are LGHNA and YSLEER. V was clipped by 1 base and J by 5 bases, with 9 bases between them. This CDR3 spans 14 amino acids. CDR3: CASSQGVGDQPQHF. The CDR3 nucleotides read TGCGCCAGCAGCCAAGGTGTGGGGGATCAGCCCCAGCATTTT.

CDR3 sequence (DNA): TGTGCCAGCCAATCCCAGGCAGGGGCCAACGTCCTGACTTTC. It encodes CASQSQAGANVLTF. V is TRBV11-2 and J is TRBJ2-6; D is uncertain. Germline-derived CDR1 and CDR2 are SGHAT and FQNNGV. V was trimmed by 8 bases and J by 4 bases, leaving 12 bases between them. The CDR3 is made up of 14 amino acids. Based on the CDR3 plus reference TRBV11-2 and TRBJ2-6, the full variable domain is EAGVAQSPRYKIIEKRQSVAFWCNPISGHATLYWYQQILGQGPKLLIQFQNNGVVDDSQLPKDRFSAERLKGVDSTLKIQPAKLEDSAVYLCASQSQAGANVLTFGAGSRLTVL.

The CDR3 protein is CASSLVSGRATGELFF. DNA for the CDR3: TGTGCCAGCAGCTTAGTTAGCGGGAGGGCCACCGGGGAGCTGTTTTTT. The chain couples TRBV7-3 to TRBJ2-2; TRBD2 aligns across 11 bases. V gave up 2 bases and J gave up 4 bases; unmatched junction bases: 3. Germline V gene data show CDR1 as SGHTA and CDR2 as FQGTGA. The CDR3 sequence is 16 residues long.

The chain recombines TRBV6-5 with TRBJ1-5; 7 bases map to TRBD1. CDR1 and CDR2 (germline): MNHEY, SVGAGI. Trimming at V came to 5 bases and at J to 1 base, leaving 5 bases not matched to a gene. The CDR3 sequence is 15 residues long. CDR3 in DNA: TGTGCCAGCAGTATGGACAGGACGAGCAATCAGCCCCAGCATTTT. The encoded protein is CASSMDRTSNQPQHF.

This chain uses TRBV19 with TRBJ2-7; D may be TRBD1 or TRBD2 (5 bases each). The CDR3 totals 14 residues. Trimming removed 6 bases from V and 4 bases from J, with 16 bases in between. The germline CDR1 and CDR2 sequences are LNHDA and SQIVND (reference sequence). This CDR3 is CASSSMGDGYEQYF. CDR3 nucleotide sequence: TGTGCCAGTAGCAGTATGGGGGACGGGTACGAGCAGTACTTC.

The CDR3 spells CASRLDSSTDTQYF. The CDR3 DNA follows: TGTGCCAGCAGACTAGACTCTAGCACAGATACGCAGTATTTT. This rearrangement joins TRBV6-5 to TRBJ2-3, with D perhaps TRBD2 (5 bases). The germline gives CDR1 MNHEY, CDR2 SVGAGI. The CDR3 runs to 14 residues. V lost 6 bases and J 0 bases, leaving 10 bases between the germline ends.

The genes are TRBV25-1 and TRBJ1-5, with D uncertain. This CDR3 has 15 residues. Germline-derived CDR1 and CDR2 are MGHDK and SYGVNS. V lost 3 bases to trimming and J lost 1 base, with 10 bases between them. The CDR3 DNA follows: TGTGCCAGCAGTGAGTCGGGATTCAGCAATCAGCCCCAGCATTTT. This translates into CASSESGFSNQPQHF.

The CDR3 protein is CASNLLAGLAGANVLTF. The CDR3 DNA is TGTGCCAGCAACCTACTAGCGGGACTCGCTGGGGCCAACGTCCTGACTTTC. The chain uses TRBV5-5 and TRBJ2-6, with TRBD2 matching 10 bases. V gave up 6 bases and J gave up 2 bases; unmatched junction bases: 8. The germline V gene has CDR1 SGHKS and CDR2 YYEKEE (reference sequence). The CDR3 has 17 residues.

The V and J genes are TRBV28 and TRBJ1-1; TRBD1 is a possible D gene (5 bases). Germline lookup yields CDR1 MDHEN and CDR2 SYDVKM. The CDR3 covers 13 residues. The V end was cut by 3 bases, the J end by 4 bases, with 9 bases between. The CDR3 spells CASSLPTGTEAFF. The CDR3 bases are TGTGCCAGCAGTTTGCCCACAGGCACTGAAGCTTTCTTT.

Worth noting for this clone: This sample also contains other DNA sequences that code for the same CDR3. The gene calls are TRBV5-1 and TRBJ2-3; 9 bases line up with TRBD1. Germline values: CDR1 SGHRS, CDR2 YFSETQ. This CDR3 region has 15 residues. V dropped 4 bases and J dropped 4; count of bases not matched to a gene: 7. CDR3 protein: CASSRGQGGPDTQYF. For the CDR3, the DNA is TGCGCCAGCAGCCGGGGACAGGGAGGTCCAGATACGCAGTATTTT.

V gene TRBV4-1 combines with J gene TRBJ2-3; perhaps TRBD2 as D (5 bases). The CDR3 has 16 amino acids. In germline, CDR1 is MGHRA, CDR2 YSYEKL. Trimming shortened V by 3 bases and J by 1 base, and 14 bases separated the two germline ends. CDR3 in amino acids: CASSHYGVVGTDTQYF. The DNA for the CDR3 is TGCGCCAGCAGCCACTACGGGGTGGTCGGCACAGATACGCAGTATTTT.

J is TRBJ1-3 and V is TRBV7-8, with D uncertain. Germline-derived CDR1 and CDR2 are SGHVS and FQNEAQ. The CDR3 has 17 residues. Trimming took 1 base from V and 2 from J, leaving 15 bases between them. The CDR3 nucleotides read TGTGCCAGCAGCTTAGTACACCCCTCTAAGCCTGGAAACACCATATATTTT. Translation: CASSLVHPSKPGNTIYF.

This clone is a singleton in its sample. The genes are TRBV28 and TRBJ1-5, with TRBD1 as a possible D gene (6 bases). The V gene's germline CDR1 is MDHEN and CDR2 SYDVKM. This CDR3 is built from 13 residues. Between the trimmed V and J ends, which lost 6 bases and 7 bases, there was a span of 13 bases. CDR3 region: CASRRDTSQPQHF. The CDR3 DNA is TGTGCCAGCAGGAGGGACACGTCGCAGCCCCAGCATTTT.